This TCR beta chain was identified during a study of OX40 agonist ivuxolimab in advanced cancers. Study-level results: Antigen specificity remained undetermined for the expanded peripheral T cells. Within 6 weeks, CD4+ and CD8+ blood T cells expanded clonally at 0.1 to 3.0 mg/kg.

This clone was seen just once. Its antigen is undetermined. Trimming pared 1 base from V and 0 bases from J, leaving 14 bases between. Germline V gives CDR1 SGHRS, CDR2 YFSETQ. The CDR3 extends over 17 amino acids. Only in-frame clones appear in the TCRdb table, and some are missing; sequencing was by immunoSEQ multiplex PCR. The sample consists of approximately 70,000 clones, 65% to 90% of them appearing once. The source is an adult with an advanced solid tumor such as melanoma, head and neck, liver or kidney cancer. The chain is built from TRBV5-1 and TRBJ1-3; D unresolved. Sequenced here: CD4+ or CD8+ T cells sorted from blood, sampled in a trial of the OX40 agonist ivuxolimab. The CDR3 spells CASSLMSDPSSGNTIYF. The CDR3, as DNA: TGCGCCAGCAGCTTGATGTCAGATCCTAGCTCTGGAAACACCATATATTTT.